This section outlines one T cell receptor beta chain sequence together with its context. Its matching antigen is unknown. The data belong to a study of T cell repertoires in cytomegalovirus infection. TCRdb reanalysed the reads using MiXCR and keeps one entry per CDR3 protein. The table has about 310,000 distinct CDR3 sequences, 15% to 20% seen once. Germline V gives CDR1 DFQATT, CDR2 SNEGSKA (reference sequence). Trimming took off 1 base at V and 4 bases at J, with 10 bases between the two ends. This CDR3 is built from 13 residues. Study observations and caveats: Across the ex vivo response, the dominant clonotypes were HLA-C-restricted CMV-specific TCR beta clonotypes.

Source material: PBMCs. The chain uses TRBV20-1 and TRBJ2-5, with D possibly called TRBD1 or TRBD2 (5 bases each). This receptor was taken from a human donor in good health (CMV status not recorded). Some clones in this sample may be carry-over from other donors' samples. The CDR3: CSARGDRRETQYF. CDR3 in DNA: TGCAGTGCTAGAGGGGACCGGAGAGAGACCCAGTACTTC.